Shown below are 29 T cell receptor beta chains from a single sample sequenced in a study of T cell responses to AZD1222 COVID-19 vaccine. Libraries were prepared by immunoSEQ multiplex PCR; TCRdb keeps only in-frame clonotypes and omits some of them. Of 100,000 to 120,000 clones listed, just under 95% were seen once; the top ten hold roughly 7%. Sample: peripheral blood, taken on day 0 of AZD1222 vaccination. These receptors were obtained from an adult in good health.

This chain connects TRBV7-8 to TRBJ2-6, with D perhaps matching TRBD2 (5 bases). The CDR3 extends over 17 amino acids. V shed 0 bases and J shed 2 bases, with 11 bases lying between them. Germline CDR1 SGHVS, CDR2 FQNEAQ. Here the CDR3 DNA reads TGTGCCAGCAGCTTAGCTAATCGGGGTACTGGGGCCAACGTCCTGACTTTC. Residues: CASSLANRGTGANVLTF.

The rearrangement joins TRBV28 to TRBJ1-2; TRBD1 agrees at 10 bases. The V gene's germline CDR1 is MDHEN and CDR2 SYDVKM. This CDR3 spans 16 amino acids. The V and J ends lost 4 bases and 8 bases, in that order; junction bases with no gene match: 13. The CDR3 here is CASSYGGGTGVFGYTF. The DNA for the CDR3 is TGTGCCAGCAGTTACGGAGGCGGGACAGGGGTTTTCGGCTACACCTTC.

This clone has just one count. The chain links TRBV30 to TRBJ2-1; D remains unclear. V lost 3 bases and J 9 bases, leaving 12 bases between the germline ends. CDR1 GTSNPN and CDR2 SVGIG come from the germline V gene (reference sequence). The CDR3 totals 12 residues. The CDR3 DNA sequence: TGTGCCTGGAGCGACGAAGGCCTTGAGCAGTTCTTC. The encoded protein is CAWSDEGLEQFF.

The chain joins TRBV28 to TRBJ1-5; D is uncertain. The CDR3 totals 12 residues. Looked up from germline, CDR1 is MDHEN and CDR2 is SYDVKM. V was trimmed by 6 bases and J by 3 bases, leaving 6 bases between them. The CDR3, as DNA: TGTGCCAGCAGGATGTACAATCAGCCCCAGCATTTT. The encoded protein is CASRMYNQPQHF.

The chain uses TRBV4-1 and TRBJ1-6; 7 positions agree with TRBD1. V trimming: 4 bases; J trimming: 6 bases; junction bases outside the gene matches: 3. Germline CDR1 MGHRA, CDR2 YSYEKL. The CDR3 runs to 14 residues. CDR3 sequence (DNA): TGCGCCAGCAGCCTCGGACAGGCTAATTCACCCCTCCACTTT. Residues: CASSLGQANSPLHF.

V usage is TRBV24-1 and J usage is TRBJ2-2; D unresolved. The V gene's germline CDR1 is KGHDR and CDR2 SFDVKD. V lost 12 bases to trimming and J lost 0 bases, with 10 bases between them. The CDR3 consists of 13 residues. This chain's CDR3 is CASENTNTGELFF. CDR3 in DNA: TGTGCCTCCGAAAACACGAACACCGGGGAGCTGTTTTTT.

For the CDR3, the DNA is TGCGCCAGCAGCTTCGGAGAGGGGGAGCAGTACTTC. Protein: CASSFGEGEQYF. The chain links TRBV5-1 to TRBJ2-7; the D call may be TRBD1 or TRBD2 (5 bases each). This CDR3 has 12 amino acids. V shed 2 bases and J shed 7 bases, with 10 bases lying between them. Germline V gene lookup returns CDR1 SGHRS and CDR2 YFSETQ.

V usage is TRBV28 and J usage is TRBJ2-1; 7 positions match TRBD2. The V and J ends lost 5 bases and 15 bases, in that order; junction bases with no gene match: 16. Germline lookup yields CDR1 MDHEN and CDR2 SYDVKM. This CDR3 comprises 14 residues. The CDR3 here is CASSGPATSSRGFF. The CDR3 DNA reads as TGTGCCAGCAGTGGGCCCGCGACTAGCAGCCGGGGGTTCTTC.

As DNA, the CDR3 is TGCGCCAGCAGCCAGGGATACAATGAGCAGTTCTTC. Protein product: CASSQGYNEQFF. This chain links TRBV4-1 with TRBJ2-1, with D unclear. This CDR3 has 12 residues. Germline V CDR1 and CDR2: MGHRA, YSYEKL. With 3 bases removed from V and 4 bases from J, the gap between germline ends came to 4 bases.

The CDR3 coding sequence is TGTGCCAGCAGCTTTTTAGGGGGCGGAGGCTACACCTTC. Translated, it gives CASSFLGGGGYTF. This rearrangement joins TRBV11-2 to TRBJ1-2; 7 bases match TRBD1. The CDR3 covers 13 residues. The J segment lost 8 bases and the V segment lost 3 bases, leaving 6 bases of the junction unmatched. Germline V gives CDR1 SGHAT, CDR2 FQNNGV. Variable domain in full (rest from reference TRBV11-2 and TRBJ1-2): EAGVAQSPRYKIIEKRQSVAFWCNPISGHATLYWYQQILGQGPKLLIQFQNNGVVDDSQLPKDRFSAERLKGVDSTLKIQPAKLEDSAVYLCASSFLGGGGYTFGSGTRLTVV.

The chain links TRBV6-6 to TRBJ2-5, with 7 bases that match TRBD1. The junction had 10 bases not matched to a gene; V was cut back by 4 bases and J by 5 bases. The CDR3 loop spans 15 amino acids. The germline V gene has CDR1 MNHNY and CDR2 SVGAGI (reference sequence). CDR3 bases: TGTGCCAGCAGTTCCCGACACAGGGGAGAGGAGACCCAGTACTTC. Protein sequence: CASSSRHRGEETQYF.

The genes are TRBV14 and TRBJ1-2; D may be TRBD1 (5 bases). CDR1 and CDR2 from the germline V gene are SGHDN and FVKESK. The V end was cut by 1 base, the J end by 7 bases, with 10 bases between. This CDR3 has 13 amino acids. The CDR3 loop is CASSQATGGGYTF. The CDR3 coding sequence is TGTGCCAGCAGCCAAGCGACGGGGGGTGGCTACACCTTC.

The chain employs TRBV14 and TRBJ2-3; the match to TRBD2 covers 8 bases. The CDR3 is made up of 16 amino acids. Germline lookup yields CDR1 SGHDN and CDR2 FVKESK. V was clipped by 1 base and J by 6 bases; unmatched bases: 9. CDR3 sequence: CASSQGFGGAWDTQYF. The CDR3 coding sequence is TGTGCCAGCAGCCAAGGTTTCGGGGGGGCCTGGGATACGCAGTATTTT.

The chain carries TRBV11-2 and TRBJ2-5; D is perhaps TRBD2 (6 bases). This CDR3 has 14 amino acids. Between the trimmed V and J ends, which lost 5 bases and 5 bases, there was a span of 15 bases. Germline V CDR1 and CDR2: SGHAT, FQNNGV. The CDR3 reads CASSPVGGLETQYF. The CDR3 coding sequence is TGTGCCAGCAGCCCAGTGGGGGGTCTGGAGACCCAGTACTTC.

The V call is TRBV24-1, the J call TRBJ1-2, with D unclear. There are 16 residues in the CDR3. V was clipped by 3 bases and J by 2 bases, with 15 bases between them. Per germline, CDR1 KGHDR and CDR2 SFDVKD. The CDR3 is CATSDPTPGLNYGYTF. The CDR3 nucleotides read TGTGCCACCAGTGATCCCACCCCCGGCCTGAACTATGGCTACACCTTC.

This chain connects TRBV6-5 to TRBJ1-1, with D hard to call. Germline loops: CDR1 MNHEY, CDR2 SVGAGI. The CDR3 length is 13 residues. Trimming shortened V by 4 bases and J by 3 bases, and 9 bases separated the two germline ends. The CDR3 DNA reads TGTGCCAGCAGTTCCGCAATCTACACTGAAGCTTTCTTT. It translates to CASSSAIYTEAFF.

This clone was recorded once. The J gene is TRBJ2-7, the V gene TRBV11-2; no clear D gene. Germline loops: CDR1 SGHAT, CDR2 FQNNGV. Trimming removed 4 bases at V and 0 bases at J, with 4 bases between. The CDR3 contains 12 residues. As DNA, the CDR3 is TGTGCCAGCAGCTCTAGCTCCTACGAGCAGTACTTC. The encoded protein is CASSSSSYEQYF.

The chain combines TRBV9 with TRBJ1-3; D not certain. Trimming cost V 3 bases and J 2 bases, with 6 bases left between them. Germline V gene lookup returns CDR1 SGDLS and CDR2 YYNGEE. This CDR3 has 13 residues. The CDR3 sequence: CASSDRPGNTIYF. The CDR3 DNA follows: TGTGCCAGCAGCGACAGACCTGGAAACACCATATATTTT.

The chain combines TRBV28 with TRBJ1-5; unclear D gene. Trimming stripped 7 bases from V and 0 bases from J, with 13 bases between. The germline V gene has CDR1 MDHEN and CDR2 SYDVKM. The CDR3 totals 15 residues. The DNA of the CDR3 is TGTGCCAGCACCGCACCCCGGAATAGCAATCAGCCCCAGCATTTT. The encoded protein is CASTAPRNSNQPQHF.

The chain links TRBV7-9 to TRBJ2-2; D is unresolved. This CDR3 contains 15 residues. The ends were cut back, 5 bases at V and 0 bases at J, with 10 bases in the middle. Germline-derived CDR1 and CDR2 are SEHNR and FQNEAQ (reference sequence). The CDR3 coding sequence is TGTGCCAGCAGCCAAGGGCCGTCGAACACCGGGGAGCTGTTTTTT. Translated, it gives CASSQGPSNTGELFF.

This chain links TRBV19 with TRBJ2-1; no reliable D call. Deletions cut 6 bases from V and 4 bases from J, with 7 bases between. There are 12 residues in the CDR3. Germline V CDR1 and CDR2: LNHDA, SQIVND (reference sequence). The CDR3, as DNA: TGTGCCAGTAGAAAGGATTACAATGAGCAGTTCTTC. It is translated as CASRKDYNEQFF.

J is TRBJ1-5 and V is TRBV25-1; possible D gene TRBD1, 6 bases. CDR3 length equals 14 residues. Germline V gives CDR1 MGHDK, CDR2 SYGVNS. V was pared by 2 bases and J by 5 bases, with 10 bases between. In DNA form, the CDR3 reads TGTGCCAGCAGTGAAACAGGGAACGATCAGCCCCAGCATTTT. Amino acids: CASSETGNDQPQHF.

This chain uses TRBV5-4 with TRBJ1-1, with D unresolved. The V gene lost 6 bases and the J gene lost 4 bases, with 16 bases spanning the gap. Germline V gives CDR1 SGHNT, CDR2 YYREEE (reference sequence). The CDR3 is 14 residues long. The CDR3 bases are TGTGCCAGCAACCCCCTTGGTGGCCGCACTGAAGCTTTCTTT. Translated, it gives CASNPLGGRTEAFF.

This clone was detected only a few times. The rearrangement links TRBV3-1 (or the pseudogene TRBV3-2) to TRBJ1-6; tentative D call: TRBD1 (5 bases). Germline V gene lookup returns CDR1 LGHDT and CDR2 YNNKEL (reference sequence). V lost 7 bases and J lost 6, with 10 bases in between. The CDR3 runs to 13 residues. The CDR3 loop is CASNRNPNSPLHF. The CDR3 coding sequence is TGTGCCAGCAACAGGAACCCTAATTCACCCCTCCACTTT.

CDR3 loop: CASSSDRNYGYTF. The CDR3 coding sequence is TGCGCCAGCAGCTCTGACAGGAACTATGGCTACACCTTC. The chain carries TRBV10-2 and TRBJ1-2, with D possibly being TRBD1 (6 bases). From germline, CDR1 is WSHSY and CDR2 SAAADI. This CDR3 is built from 13 residues. V was pared by 6 bases and J by 2 bases, with 10 bases between.

This chain uses TRBV27 with TRBJ2-3; perhaps TRBD2 as D (6 bases). V shed 5 bases and J shed 2 bases, with 11 bases lying between them. CDR1 and CDR2 from the germline V gene are MNHEY and SMNVEV (reference sequence). The CDR3 is 14 amino acids. The CDR3 DNA is TGTGCCAGCAGTCTACGGAGGGCCACAGATACGCAGTATTTT. Its translation is CASSLRRATDTQYF.

This clone was seen only once. The rearrangement uses TRBV3-1 (or the pseudogene TRBV3-2) and TRBJ2-5, with 10 bases fitting TRBD2. J was trimmed by 7 bases and V by 4 bases; bases with no gene match: 12. The germline CDR1 and CDR2 sequences are LGHDT and YNNKEL (reference sequence). CDR3 size: 16 residues. DNA of the CDR3: TGTGCCAGCAGCCTGCGAGGTAGCGGGGGGCCGAGGACCCAGTACTTC. Translated: CASSLRGSGGPRTQYF.

The J gene is TRBJ2-5, the V gene TRBV5-4; D remains unclear. Germline values: CDR1 SGHNT, CDR2 YYREEE (reference sequence). The CDR3 is made up of 14 amino acids. Trimming took off 2 bases at V and 0 bases at J, with 8 bases between the two ends. CDR3 coding DNA: TGTGCCAGCAGCTTCCAGAAGTACCAAGAGACCCAGTACTTC. Protein sequence: CASSFQKYQETQYF.

The chain couples TRBV21-1 to TRBJ1-2; TRBD1 is the table's D call and was not checked against the DNA. TRBV21-1 is a documented pseudogene. The CDR3 spans 14 residues. The CDR3 DNA is TGTGCCAGCAGCAAAGAAAACAGGGCTTTTGGCTACACCTTC. Translating gives CASSKENRAFGYTF.